Listed below are T cell receptor beta chains from one sample, sequenced in a study of sequential checkpoint blockade in melanoma. Clones were sequenced by immunoSEQ multiplex PCR, and TCRdb holds only the in-frame ones, with some missing. The sample has under 25,000 clones, around four fifths seen once. The source material was CD8+ T cells sorted from blood (inferred from file names), sampled from a patient given nivolumab and ipilimumab in sequence. These receptors were collected from a human donor with melanoma. The CDR3 runs from the conserved cysteine through the conserved F or W. The D gene is left open where the match is weak. Rows may omit the clone size; those that give it use once, few, many or a size class.

d_call,clone_size,j_call,v_call,cdr3_aa,cdr3_nt
NA,NA,TRBJ1-6,TRBV7-8,CARSLRPIYQESSYHSPLHF,TGTGCCCGCAGCTTAAGGCCGATTTACCAGGAAAGCTCCTATCATTCACCCCTCCACTTT
NA,few,TRBJ2-1,TRBV7-8,CASSHAGQSYNEQFF,TGTGCCAGCAGCCATGCGGGACAGTCCTACAATGAGCAGTTCTTC
NA,NA,TRBJ2-1,TRBV7-3,CASSLIAGAGEQFF,TGTGCCAGCAGCTTAATCGCGGGGGCGGGGGAGCAGTTCTTC
NA,NA,TRBJ2-7,TRBV29-1,CSVLRDGSYEQYF,TGCAGCGTTCTGCGGGACGGCTCCTACGAGCAGTACTTC
TRBD2,NA,TRBJ2-2,TRBV27,CASSWGGELNTGELFF,TGTGCCAGCAGCTGGGGAGGGGAGCTGAACACCGGGGAGCTGTTTTTT
TRBD1,few,TRBJ1-1,TRBV7-9,CASSLLGQGDTEAFF,TGTGCCAGCAGCTTACTGGGACAGGGCGACACTGAAGCTTTCTTT
NA,NA,TRBJ1-4,TRBV6-1,CASSSTAEKLFF,TGTGCCAGCAGTAGTACAGCTGAAAAACTGTTTTTT
TRBD2,NA,TRBJ2-1,TRBV4-1,CASSQVTGIPSGRESYNEQFF,TGCGCCAGCAGCCAAGTAACAGGGATTCCTAGCGGGAGAGAGTCTTACAATGAGCAGTTCTTC
TRBD1,NA,TRBJ2-7,TRBV15,CATSRDRQGDYEQYF,TGTGCCACCAGCAGAGATAGACAGGGCGACTACGAGCAGTACTTC
TRBD2,NA,TRBJ2-7,TRBV7-9,CASSPRTSGGYEQYF,TGTGCCAGCAGCCCCCGGACTAGCGGGGGTTACGAGCAGTACTTC
NA,NA,TRBJ1-1,TRBV28,CASSSSQGNTEAFF,TGTGCCAGCAGTTCATCCCAGGGGAACACTGAAGCTTTCTTT
TRBD1,NA,TRBJ1-2,TRBV10-1,CASSESSTGVDGYTF,TGCGCCAGCAGTGAGTCGTCGACAGGGGTGGATGGCTACACCTTC
NA,NA,TRBJ1-1,TRBV7-8,CASSLLTGNTEAFF,TGTGCCAGCAGCTTACTGACGGGGAACACTGAAGCTTTCTTT
TRBD2,NA,TRBJ2-5,TRBV5-1,CASSFRRTSGLQGTQYF,TGCGCCAGCAGCTTCCGCCGAACTAGCGGCCTTCAAGGGACCCAGTACTTC
TRBD2,NA,TRBJ2-1,TRBV28,CASSSLAGEQSNEQFF,TGTGCCAGCAGTTCTCTAGCGGGAGAACAGTCCAATGAGCAGTTCTTC
NA,NA,TRBJ1-2,TRBV5-1,CASQRYRGDSYGYTF,TGCGCCAGCCAAAGGTATCGTGGGGACTCCTATGGCTACACCTTC
NA,NA,TRBJ1-5,TRBV28,CASSLQGANQPQHF,TGTGCCAGCAGCTTACAGGGCGCCAATCAGCCCCAGCATTTT
NA,NA,TRBJ1-1,TRBV5-6,CASSFGARNTEAFF,TGTGCCAGCAGCTTTGGGGCTCGGAACACTGAAGCTTTCTTT
NA,NA,TRBJ1-2,TRBV10-3,CAISDGQGANYGYTF,TGTGCCATCAGTGACGGTCAAGGAGCTAACTATGGCTACACCTTC
TRBD1,NA,TRBJ1-1,TRBV2,CASSSHGGQGGTEAFF,TGTGCCAGCAGTTCCCACGGGGGACAGGGAGGGACTGAAGCTTTCTTT
NA,NA,TRBJ1-1,TRBV10-1,CASSPDRLNTEAFF,TGCGCCAGCAGTCCCGACAGATTGAACACTGAAGCTTTCTTT
NA,NA,TRBJ2-1,TRBV7-8,CASSRKGMSSYNEQFF,TGTGCCAGCAGCAGAAAGGGGATGAGCTCCTACAATGAGCAGTTCTTC
NA,once,TRBJ2-7,TRBV6-5,CASTTGARPDEQYF,TGTGCCAGTACCACAGGCGCCCGACCCGACGAGCAGTACTTC
TRBD2,NA,TRBJ2-3,TRBV29-1,CSAIAGDRDTQYF,TGCAGCGCAATAGCGGGAGATAGAGATACGCAGTATTTT
TRBD1,NA,TRBJ1-5,TRBV6-6,CASSYQTGPDQPQHF,TGTGCCAGCAGTTACCAGACAGGGCCCGATCAGCCCCAGCATTTT
NA,NA,TRBJ2-1,TRBV30,CAWRIRGSYNEQFF,TGTGCCTGGAGGATACGGGGGTCCTACAATGAGCAGTTCTTC
TRBD1,once,TRBJ2-7,TRBV5-8,CASSPGGTGYYEQYF,TGTGCCAGCAGCCCGGGCGGGACAGGGTATTACGAGCAGTACTTC
NA,NA,TRBJ2-1,TRBV6-5,CASSFGRGAYNEQFF,TGTGCCAGCAGTTTTGGGAGGGGGGCCTACAATGAGCAGTTCTTC
NA,NA,TRBJ2-1,TRBV27,CASSERSSYNEQFF,TGTGCCAGCAGTGAGAGAAGCTCCTACAATGAGCAGTTCTTC
NA,once,TRBJ1-1,TRBV27,CAAGVNTEAFF,TGTGCCGCGGGCGTGAACACTGAAGCTTTCTTT
NA,NA,TRBJ2-1,TRBV7-9,CASSLGYDKYYSYNEQFF,TGTGCCAGCAGCTTAGGCTATGACAAATATTACTCCTACAATGAGCAGTTCTTC
NA,medium-sized,TRBJ1-3,TRBV19,CASSMGTNSGNTIYF,TGTGCCAGTAGTATGGGGACAAACTCTGGAAACACCATATATTTT
TRBD1,NA,TRBJ2-7,TRBV29-1,CSVFLGGPDEQYF,TGCAGCGTTTTTTTAGGGGGCCCCGACGAGCAGTACTTC
NA,NA,TRBJ1-1,TRBV27,CASSLGASTEAFF,TGTGCCAGCAGTTTAGGGGCGAGCACTGAAGCTTTCTTT
TRBD2,NA,TRBJ2-7,TRBV5-1,CASSPGLAGSYEQYF,TGCGCCAGCAGCCCCGGACTAGCGGGATCCTACGAGCAGTACTTC
NA,NA,TRBJ1-1,TRBV28,CASSLPGDSWYEAFF,TGTGCCAGCAGTTTACCCGGAGACAGTTGGTATGAAGCTTTCTTT
TRBD1,NA,TRBJ1-1,TRBV30,CAWSLRDRGPEAFF,TGTGCCTGGAGTCTCCGGGACAGGGGGCCTGAAGCTTTCTTT
TRBD2,NA,TRBJ2-7,TRBV27,CASSSSGGSYEQYF,TGTGCCAGCAGTTCTAGCGGGGGAAGTTACGAGCAGTACTTC
NA,NA,TRBJ1-1,TRBV11-2,CASSLLTEAFF,TGTGCCAGCAGCTTACTCACTGAAGCTTTCTTT
NA,NA,TRBJ1-1,TRBV6-1,CASSEGLAQGTPEAFF,TGTGCCAGCAGTGAAGGATTAGCCCAGGGGACCCCTGAAGCTTTCTTT